This T cell receptor beta chain came from a study of cytomegalovirus exposure and HLA in healthy donors (dated by TCRdb to about 2017). For the study in its entirety: According to a later analysis, the 110 or so validation repertoires were produced on the same platform as the 600 to 850 repertoires of the first cohort. A separate validation cohort of about 110 different subjects was used in addition to the approximately 700-subject first cohort. The study combined high-throughput TCR immunosequencing, statistical association of individual TCRs with disease status, and machine learning to predict cytomegalovirus infection status. The study aimed to test whether cataloging public T cell receptors could reveal signatures of past pathogen exposure. The paper's findings and limits, for the study overall: Across donors, most TCR sequences were observed very rarely, whereas some public TCRs were present in many individuals. Of the cluster scores, roughly 95% were above 0 in a later analysis, which found that TCRs clustered in the first cohort also tended to co-occur in the approximately 120 validation repertoires. The validation cohort had no HLA typing available for a later analysis, so co-occurrence within that cohort was assessed over all 130 or so repertoires. The study listed 150 to 200 TCR beta chains as associated with cytomegalovirus. In vitro tests confirmed that three of the cytomegalovirus-associated TCR beta chains recognize cytomegalovirus antigens. In both the original and validation cohorts, the classifier was reported to diagnose cytomegalovirus status with high specificity and sensitivity. The authors suggested that the approach could potentially be generalized to other disease states and immunological phenotypes.

Libraries were constructed by the immunoSEQ multiplex PCR assay. In the source study's methods: A statistical classification framework was developed to diagnose cytomegalovirus status using the catalog of TCR beta chain sequences. In its TCRdb copy, this immuneACCESS table keeps in-frame sequences only and misses some clones. Where compared with another copy, unresolved V genes explain less than half of these, and the others have no known cause. That table gives V, J and clone size, and the DNA gave D and trimming. This sample has 150,000 to 200,000 clones in its table, and roughly 82% of those were observed once. Clones ranked in the top ten supply roughly 6.5% of the sample. As concerns this clone: Its antigen has not been determined. Base qualities are missing; no much larger clone stands one base away.

The donors were included in the validation cohort of roughly 130 subjects, a group kept apart from the 666-subject first cohort. The sample consisted of PBMCs. The receptor was derived from a man younger than 30 in good health and CMV-seropositive.

The CDR3 region reads CASSLDQGEKLFF. The DNA sequence follows: TGTGCCAGCAGCTTAGACCAGGGTGAAAAACTGTTTTTT. Recombination joined TRBV7-6 with TRBJ1-4; a tentative D match to TRBD1 spans 5 bases. Counted from cysteine to phenylalanine, this CDR3 has 13 amino acids. Of all the DNA, just the CDR3 is kept, 39 bases in frame from base 1. In the germline V gene, CDR1 corresponds to SGHVS and CDR2 to FNYEAQ. Cut back by 1 base and 7 bases, the V and J ends lie 7 bases apart.